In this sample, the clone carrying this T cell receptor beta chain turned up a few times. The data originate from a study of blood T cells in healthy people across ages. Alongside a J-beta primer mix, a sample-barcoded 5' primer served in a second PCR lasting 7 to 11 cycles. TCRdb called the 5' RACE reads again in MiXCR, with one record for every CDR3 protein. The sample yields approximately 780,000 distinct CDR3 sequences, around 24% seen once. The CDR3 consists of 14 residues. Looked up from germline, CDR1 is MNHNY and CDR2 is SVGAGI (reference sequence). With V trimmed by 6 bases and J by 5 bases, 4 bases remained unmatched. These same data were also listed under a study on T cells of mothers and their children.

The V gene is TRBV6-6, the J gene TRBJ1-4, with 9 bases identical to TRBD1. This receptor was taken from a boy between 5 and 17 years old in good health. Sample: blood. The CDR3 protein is CASRIQGANEKLFF. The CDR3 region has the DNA TGTGCCAGCAGAATACAGGGGGCCAATGAAAAACTGTTTTTT.